Shown below are 17 T cell receptor beta chains from a single sample sequenced in a study of Ad26.COV2.S vaccination and SARS-CoV-2 variants. The treatment was: around 19 received Ad26.COV2.S at low or high dose, single or two shots; about five received placebo; per-sample allocation not given. The study sampled participants on day 63 after the first vaccine or placebo injection. The protocol was immunoSEQ multiplex PCR, while the TCRdb copy is restricted to in-frame clones and leaves out a portion. The repertoire includes roughly 400,000 clones, approximately 92% of them detected once, and about 1.7% sits in the top ten. The sample here was peripheral blood, taken in a trial of Ad26.COV2.S vaccine versus placebo. These receptors originate from a person aged 18-60 years who received the Ad26.COV2.S COVID-19 vaccine or a placebo.

This chain joins TRBV28 and TRBJ2-1; 7 nucleotides align to TRBD2. The CDR3 has 14 residues. Losses at the gene ends were 6 bases for V and 4 bases for J; bases not matched to a gene: 6. In germline, CDR1 is MDHEN, CDR2 SYDVKM. CDR3 nucleotides: TGTGCCAGCAGATGGGGGGGAACGTACAATGAGCAGTTCTTC. This encodes CASRWGGTYNEQFF. Variable domain in full (rest from reference TRBV28 and TRBJ2-1): DVKVTQSSRYLVKRTGEKVFLECVQDMDHENMFWYRQDPGLGLRLIYFSYDVKMKEKGDIPEGYSVSREKKERFSLILESASTNQTSMYLCASRWGGTYNEQFFGPGTRLTVL.

V and J are TRBV5-1 and TRBJ2-3; 12 bases are shared with TRBD1. The V and J ends lost 2 bases and 4 bases, in that order; junction bases with no gene match: 5. The CDR3 sequence is 16 residues long. The germline V gene has CDR1 SGHRS and CDR2 YFSETQ. Here the CDR3 reads CASSLGTGGMSDTQYF. The CDR3 region has the DNA TGCGCCAGCAGCTTAGGGACAGGGGGCATGTCAGATACGCAGTATTTT.

The chain combines TRBV28 with TRBJ2-1; possibly TRBD1 for D (7 bases). The V gene lost 1 base and the J gene lost 3 bases, with 19 bases spanning the gap. The CDR3 is 18 residues long. The germline gives CDR1 MDHEN, CDR2 SYDVKM. In nucleotides, the CDR3 is TGTGCCAGCAGTTTATCCGCAGGGGGGTTTGGGGGCTACAATGAGCAGTTCTTC. It encodes CASSLSAGGFGGYNEQFF.

The V call is TRBV5-4, the J call TRBJ2-7; TRBD2 matches 13 bases. V lost 4 bases, J lost 6 bases, and 19 bases stayed unmatched. Per germline, CDR1 SGHNT and CDR2 YYREEE (reference sequence). The CDR3 loop spans 19 amino acids. This CDR3 reads CASSRDPTSGGSVLGEQYF. The CDR3 region has the DNA TGTGCCAGCAGCCGGGACCCGACTAGCGGGGGGTCAGTCCTGGGCGAGCAGTACTTC.

The CDR3 bases are TGTGCCATCAGTGAGTTGGGTAGCAATCAGCCCCAGCATTTT. The encoded protein is CAISELGSNQPQHF. The rearrangement uses TRBV10-3 and TRBJ1-5, with D hard to call. V lost 1 base to trimming and J lost 0 bases, with 4 bases between them. Germline V gives CDR1 ENHRY, CDR2 SYGVKD. This CDR3 comprises 14 residues.

V gene TRBV27 combines with J gene TRBJ2-7, with TRBD2 identical over 7 bases. Germline trimming cut 6 bases from V and 6 bases from J; bases unmatched to any gene: 8. The CDR3 loop spans 13 amino acids. Germline assignment: CDR1 MNHEY and CDR2 SMNVEV (reference sequence). The CDR3: CASSSIGGSEQYF. The CDR3 region has the DNA TGTGCCAGCAGCTCCATCGGGGGGAGCGAGCAGTACTTC.

This chain links TRBV6-1 with TRBJ2-2; 7 bases map to TRBD1. This CDR3 comprises 16 residues. Looked up from germline, CDR1 is MNHNS and CDR2 is SASEGT. The junction had 9 bases not matched to a gene; V was cut back by 5 bases and J by 3 bases. For the CDR3, the DNA is TGTGCCAGCAGTCAAGGGCCCAGGGGGTACACCGGGGAGCTGTTTTTT. Translating it yields CASSQGPRGYTGELFF.

This clone was seen only once. The gene calls are TRBV7-2 and TRBJ2-3; D possibly corresponds to TRBD2 (5 bases). V lost 1 base to trimming and J lost 11 bases, with 10 bases between them. Germline values: CDR1 SGHTA, CDR2 FQGNSA. CDR3 size: 12 residues. CDR3 sequence reads: CASSLVLGGQYF. CDR3 sequence (DNA): TGTGCCAGCAGCTTAGTCCTAGGAGGGCAGTATTTT.

The chain joins TRBV10-3 to TRBJ1-2, with 9 bases aligning to TRBD1. Trimming at V came to 6 bases and at J to 0 bases, leaving 11 bases not matched to a gene. Germline V gene sequence: CDR1 ENHRY, CDR2 SYGVKD. The length of the CDR3 is 17 residues. Here the CDR3 DNA reads TGTGCCATCAGCTGGGGCCACGACAGGGGGGCTAACTATGGCTACACCTTC. Translated, it gives CAISWGHDRGANYGYTF.

The chain links TRBV19 to TRBJ2-7, with 11 bases identical to TRBD2. Germline-derived CDR1 and CDR2 are LNHDA and SQIVND (reference sequence). The CDR3 covers 16 residues. Trimming removed 5 bases from V and 2 bases from J; junction bases left unmatched: 8. The CDR3 DNA follows: TGTGCCAGTAGTCCTTGGCTGGGACTAGCGGCCTACGAGCAGTACTTC. The encoded protein is CASSPWLGLAAYEQYF.

The rearrangement joins TRBV18 to TRBJ2-2; D is undetermined. V gave up 5 bases and J gave up 0 bases, with 4 bases separating them. This CDR3 has 13 residues. Germline CDR1 reads KGHSH; CDR2 reads LQKENI. This CDR3 reads CASSDTNTGELFF. The CDR3 DNA reads TGTGCCAGCTCAGACACGAACACCGGGGAGCTGTTTTTT.

On this clone itself: Other DNA sequences within the sample encode an identical CDR3. The rearrangement uses TRBV4-3 and TRBJ2-7, with TRBD2 identical over 11 bases. V lost 0 bases and J lost 4; bases outside the gene matches: 2. In germline, CDR1 is LGHNA, CDR2 YSLEER. The CDR3 extends over 15 amino acids. The CDR3 reads CASSQDTSGGYEQYF. CDR3 DNA: TGCGCCAGCAGCCAAGACACTAGCGGGGGTTACGAGCAGTACTTC.

The gene calls are TRBV12-3 or TRBV12-4 and TRBJ2-2; no clear D gene. Deletions cut 5 bases from V and 4 bases from J, with 8 bases between. The length of the CDR3 is 13 residues. CDR3 in amino acids: CASSRHVTGELFF. The CDR3 nucleotides read TGTGCCAGCAGTCGACACGTCACCGGGGAGCTGTTTTTT.

The V gene is TRBV29-1, the J gene TRBJ1-4; D unresolved. CDR3 length: 15 amino acids. The germline V gene has CDR1 SQVTM and CDR2 ANQGSEA. Trimming removed 4 bases at V and 0 bases at J, with 12 bases between. CDR3 DNA: TGCAGCGTTGGTGTCAGCCTTACAACTAATGAAAAACTGTTTTTT. It yields the protein CSVGVSLTTNEKLFF.

The chain's CDR3 is CASPGQVPYEQYF. The DNA of the CDR3 is TGTGCCAGCCCGGGACAGGTTCCCTACGAGCAGTACTTC. The chain recombines TRBV11-3 with TRBJ2-7, with 8 bases fitting TRBD1. J lost 2 bases, V lost 8 bases, and 5 bases had no gene match. The CDR3 has 13 residues. In germline, CDR1 is SGHNT, CDR2 YENEEA.

This clone appeared once. This chain joins TRBV18 and TRBJ2-2; 13 bases align to TRBD2. CDR3 size: 17 residues. CDR1 is KGHSH, CDR2 LQKENI, per germline. Unmatched junction bases numbered 3, after V lost 5 bases and J lost 0 bases. The DNA for the CDR3 is TGTGCCAGCTCAAGGACTAGCGGGGGCCCGAACACCGGGGAGCTGTTTTTT. This encodes CASSRTSGGPNTGELFF.

The rearrangement links TRBV10-3 to TRBJ2-3, with 9 nucleotides matching TRBD2. V was clipped by 10 bases and J by 4 bases; unmatched bases: 6. The CDR3 runs 13 residues. Germline CDR1 ENHRY, CDR2 SYGVKD. Written as DNA, the CDR3 is TGTGCCACCTCTAGCGGGGTGGCAGATACGCAGTATTTT. As protein: CATSSGVADTQYF.